This TCR beta chain emerged from a study of OX40 agonist ivuxolimab in advanced cancers. For the study in its entirety: Ivuxolimab was an agonistic, fully human IgG2 monoclonal antibody directed against OX40 (CD134), a costimulatory receptor. Intravenous ivuxolimab was administered to patients every 2 weeks at six dose levels: 0.01, 0.1, 0.3, 1.5, 3 and 10 mg/kg. Among the roughly 50 dose-escalation patients, 19 had hepatocellular carcinoma, about 15 melanoma, 9 renal cell carcinoma and 9 head and neck cancer. A male proportion of 75% to 85% and a mean age of approximately 58 years, ranging from roughly 20 to 80, were recorded for the dose-escalation cohort. Prior anti-PD-1, anti-PD-L1 or anti-CTLA-4 therapy was permitted, and approximately 40% of dose-escalation patients had received checkpoint inhibitors. Three dose-escalation patients achieved partial responses, one with hepatocellular carcinoma and two with cutaneous melanoma. Peripheral TCRbeta sequencing was intended to test whether TCR sequence diversity was altered and clonal T-cell expansion was caused by ivuxolimab. The monotherapy dose-escalation portion (N ≈ 50 patients) of the phase I ivuxolimab trial is reported in the paper.

Details on this clone: There is no known antigen for this receptor. No base qualities exist here, and no much larger clone lies one base off it.

The trial excluded patients who had a history of autoimmune disease or who were on systemic immunosuppression. Peripheral blood for TCR sequencing was collected from all dose cohorts at baseline, on cycle 4 day 1, and on cycle 7 day 1. Samples were obtained from an open-label, multicenter, first-in-human phase I dose-escalation trial of ivuxolimab. The trial enrolled adults with locally advanced or metastatic head and neck squamous cell, hepatocellular, melanoma or renal cell carcinoma. Before TCR sequencing, CD4+ T cells and CD8+ T cells from peripheral blood were sorted into separate populations. Genomic DNA was extracted from sorted cells for sequencing of the TCRbeta CDR3 region. TCRbeta CDR3 regions were sequenced using the immunoSEQ Assay. The immuneACCESS repertoire file appears here via TCRdb, limited to in-frame rearrangements. These files lack a portion of the clones; in checked studies, under half of the deficit traces to unresolved V genes, and the cause of the others is not known. The sample has about 84,000 clones on record, about 80% of them singletons. The ten most abundant clones make up around 2.9% of the sample.

From the germline V gene (reference sequence), CDR1 is GTSNPN and CDR2 is SVGIG. The V and J ends are trimmed by 1 base and 10 bases, leaving 15 bases between them. The CDR3 runs 13 residues from the cysteine to the phenylalanine. The CDR3 DNA has 39 bases and is translated from base 1. The study at large found these results: Partial responders in the 0.1-3.0 mg/kg groups had among the lowest normalized peripheral clonal expansion, especially among CD8+ T cells. Low levels of normalized T-cell clonal expansion were also shown by some nonresponding patients. At doses of 0.1 to 3.0 mg/kg, clonal expansion of both CD4+ and CD8+ T cells in blood was seen between baseline and week 6. After ivuxolimab, more expanded clones were found on average in CD8+ T cells than in CD4+ T cells. The antigen specificity of the peripheral T cells that underwent clonal expansion was not determined.

The TCR originated in an adult with an advanced solid tumor such as melanoma, head and neck, liver or kidney cancer. This chain joins TRBV30 to TRBJ2-3, with the D gene uncertain. Sequencing used CD4+ or CD8+ T cells sorted from blood, obtained in a trial of the OX40 agonist ivuxolimab. The base sequence is TGTGCCTGGAGTGGCCGGGCCCCTGATCCGCAGTATTTT. Translation gives CAWSGRAPDPQYF.